This T cell receptor (beta chain) was documented in a study of blood T cell repertoires in COVID-19. CDR1 is MNHEY and CDR2 is SVGAGI in the germline V gene. The CDR3 has 16 residues. Trimming cost V 0 bases and J 4 bases; bases outside gene matches: 5. In its sample, this clone was seen once. Produced via immunoSEQ multiplex PCR; TCRdb's table is partial and in-frame only. The sample has 180,000 or so clones, about 83% seen once. J is TRBJ1-1 and V is TRBV6-5; TRBD1 aligns across 10 bases. The clonotype comes from a man younger than 35 with active or convalescent COVID-19. The sample comprised peripheral blood. CDR3 sequence (DNA): TGTGCCAGCAGTTACTCGTTGACAGGGGGCCCCACTGAAGCTTTCTTT. This gives the protein CASSYSLTGGPTEAFF.